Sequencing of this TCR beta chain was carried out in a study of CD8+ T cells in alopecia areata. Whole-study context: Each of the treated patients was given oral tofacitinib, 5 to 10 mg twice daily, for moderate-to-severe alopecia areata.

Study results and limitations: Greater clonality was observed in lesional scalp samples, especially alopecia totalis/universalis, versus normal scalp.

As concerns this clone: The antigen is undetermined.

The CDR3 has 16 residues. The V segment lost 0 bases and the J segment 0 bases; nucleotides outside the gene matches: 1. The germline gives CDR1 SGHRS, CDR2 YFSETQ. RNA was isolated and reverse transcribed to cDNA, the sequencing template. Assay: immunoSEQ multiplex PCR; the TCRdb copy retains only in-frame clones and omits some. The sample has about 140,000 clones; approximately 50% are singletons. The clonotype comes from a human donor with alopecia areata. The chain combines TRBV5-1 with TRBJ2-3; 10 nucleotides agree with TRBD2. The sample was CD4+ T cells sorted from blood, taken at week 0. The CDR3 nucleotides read TGCGCCAGCAGCTTGGCGACTAGCGGGAGCACAGATACGCAGTATTTT. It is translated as CASSLATSGSTDTQYF.